Following are 26 T cell receptor beta chains from one sample sequenced in a study of cytomegalovirus exposure and HLA in healthy donors. Both 60 Vbeta primers and 13 Jbeta primers went into the PCR. Using immunoSEQ multiplex PCR, the repertoire was profiled, and TCRdb retains in-frame clones only, with some absent. Of roughly 130,000 clones in the sample, 70% to 90% are singletons; the top ten hold roughly 0.5%. The sample taken for sequencing was PBMCs. These receptors all come from a woman between 40 and 50 years old in good health and CMV-seronegative.

This chain uses TRBV6-5 with TRBJ1-5, with no clear D. V was shortened by 5 bases and J by 0 bases, with 5 bases between the two germline ends. The CDR3 runs to 13 residues. Germline values: CDR1 MNHEY, CDR2 SVGAGI. The CDR3, as DNA: TGTGCCAGCAGTATAATTAGCAATCAGCCCCAGCATTTT. It yields the protein CASSIISNQPQHF.

The sample holds a few counts of this clone. The rearrangement joins TRBV4-1 to TRBJ1-1; 9 bases line up with TRBD1. The trim removed 1 base at V and 4 bases at J, leaving 13 bases unmatched. The CDR3 loop spans 18 amino acids. The germline V gene encodes CDR1 MGHRA and CDR2 YSYEKL. This CDR3 is CASSQVRQQGAGSTEAFF. CDR3 nucleotide sequence: TGCGCCAGCAGCCAAGTCCGCCAACAGGGGGCCGGGAGCACTGAAGCTTTCTTT.

V and J are TRBV6-1 and TRBJ2-5, with TRBD1 identical over 8 bases. The CDR3 covers 14 residues. CDR1 and CDR2 (germline): MNHNS, SASEGT. J was trimmed by 5 bases and V by 2 bases; bases with no gene match: 4. The CDR3: CASSEQGAGETQYF. CDR3 nucleotide sequence: TGTGCCAGCAGTGAACAGGGGGCAGGTGAGACCCAGTACTTC.

The rearrangement joins TRBV18 to TRBJ1-2; D is unclear. This CDR3 has 14 amino acids. Germline CDR1 and CDR2: KGHSH and LQKENI. The ends were cut back, 2 bases at V and 4 bases at J, with 11 bases in the middle. The CDR3 DNA sequence: TGTGCCAGCTCACCATCTGGAACAGTCTATGGCTACACCTTC. Its protein product is CASSPSGTVYGYTF.

The chain recombines TRBV10-3 with TRBJ1-2; perhaps TRBD1 as D (5 bases). The CDR3 has 15 amino acids. Germline V lookup: CDR1 ENHRY, CDR2 SYGVKD. Trimming shortened V by 3 bases and J by 1 base, and 12 bases separated the two germline ends. CDR3 sequence reads: CAISEGVGRNYGYTF. Here the CDR3 DNA reads TGTGCCATCAGTGAAGGGGTAGGTCGTAACTATGGCTACACCTTC.

This chain connects TRBV5-3 to TRBJ2-2; 9 bases line up with TRBD2. TRBV5-3 is designated an ORF whose function remains uncertain. Trimming cost V 4 bases and J 6 bases; bases outside gene matches: 10. The CDR3 is 16 amino acids. The CDR3 here is CARSLVAAGGAGELFF. DNA for the CDR3: TGTGCCAGAAGCCTAGTCGCGGCGGGAGGGGCCGGGGAGCTGTTTTTT.

The sample holds a few counts of this clone. The chain uses TRBV13 and TRBJ2-1; 12 bases align to TRBD1. The ends lost 5 bases at V and 7 bases at J; junction bases unmatched: 6. The CDR3 sequence is 15 residues long. Germline CDR1 is PRHDT and CDR2 is FYEKMQ (reference sequence). The CDR3 is CASSVWGQGANEQFF. For the CDR3, the DNA is TGTGCCAGCAGCGTCTGGGGACAGGGGGCTAATGAGCAGTTCTTC.

This chain links TRBV18 with TRBJ2-3; D is unresolved. CDR3 length: 14 residues. From germline, CDR1 is KGHSH and CDR2 LQKENI. Between the trimmed V and J ends, which lost 3 bases and 2 bases, there was a span of 9 bases. This chain's CDR3 is CASSPQVDTDTQYF. The CDR3, as DNA: TGTGCCAGCTCACCTCAGGTGGACACAGATACGCAGTATTTT.

The chain carries TRBV19 and TRBJ2-6; 7 positions agree with TRBD2. The length of the CDR3 is 17 residues. The germline V gene encodes CDR1 LNHDA and CDR2 SQIVND (reference sequence). The V gene end was trimmed by 4 bases and the J gene end by 0 bases; junction bases not matched to a gene: 6. The CDR3 reads CASSTQTSSSGANVLTF. As DNA, the CDR3 is TGTGCCAGTAGTACCCAGACTAGCAGCTCTGGGGCCAACGTCCTGACTTTC. Looking up the rest from reference TRBV19 and TRBJ2-6 gives the full variable domain: DGGITQSPKYLFRKEGQNVTLSCEQNLNHDAMYWYRQDPGQGLRLIYYSQIVNDFQKGDIAEGYSVSREKKESFPLTVTSAQKNPTAFYLCASSTQTSSSGANVLTFGAGSRLTVL.

The rearrangement joins TRBV10-3 to TRBJ2-7, with D tentatively TRBD1 (5 bases). V lost 8 bases to trimming and J lost 1 base, with 15 bases between them. In germline, CDR1 is ENHRY, CDR2 SYGVKD. This CDR3 has 14 residues. The CDR3 coding sequence is TGTGCCATCCTCCAAGGGGCAGGGTCCTACGAGCAGTACTTC. Translating gives CAILQGAGSYEQYF.

This sequence joins TRBV7-6 and TRBJ2-6, with TRBD2 as a possible D gene (5 bases). This CDR3 is built from 15 residues. Germline lookup yields CDR1 SGHVS and CDR2 FNYEAQ. Trimming shortened V by 4 bases and J by 2 bases, and 9 bases separated the two germline ends. CDR3 nucleotides: TGTGCCAGCAGCTCTGAGGGTGCTGGGGCCAACGTCCTGACTTTC. This codes for CASSSEGAGANVLTF.

As regards this clone: Compared with germline, one end of the junction differs, possibly owing to a read error. The chain has TRBV7-9 and TRBJ1-2; no clear D gene. The CDR3 is made up of 14 amino acids. The V gene's germline CDR1 is SEHNR and CDR2 FQNEAQ (reference sequence). The DNA of the CDR3 is TGTTCCAGCAGCTTTTTCGGGGAGAACTATGGCTACACCTTC. It translates to CSSSFFGENYGYTF.

The chain employs TRBV7-9 and TRBJ2-3; the D is unclear. The CDR3 loop spans 13 amino acids. Germline values: CDR1 SEHNR, CDR2 FQNEAQ (reference sequence). V lost 5 bases and J lost 0, with 6 bases in between. The CDR3 protein is CASSRSSTDTQYF. The DNA for the CDR3 is TGTGCCAGCAGCCGTTCTAGCACAGATACGCAGTATTTT.

The chain couples TRBV10-1 to TRBJ2-7, with 11 bases fitting TRBD2. Unmatched junction bases numbered 4, after V lost 6 bases and J lost 3 bases. The CDR3 is made up of 14 amino acids. The germline V gene encodes CDR1 WNHNN and CDR2 SYGVQD (reference sequence). CDR3 nucleotide sequence: TGCGCCAGCAGCGGGACTAGCGGCAACTACGAGCAGTACTTC. This codes for CASSGTSGNYEQYF.

The V call is TRBV7-9, the J call TRBJ2-7; the D is unclear. CDR3 length: 13 amino acids. V lost 1 base and J lost 2, with 6 bases in between. Germline V gene lookup returns CDR1 SEHNR and CDR2 FQNEAQ (reference sequence). The CDR3 coding sequence is TGTGCCAGCAGCTTAGTTCAGACCTACGAGCAGTACTTC. It specifies CASSLVQTYEQYF.

V gene TRBV6-5 combines with J gene TRBJ1-2; D unresolved. Germline V gene lookup returns CDR1 MNHEY and CDR2 SVGAGI. V lost 2 bases and J lost 0, with 7 bases in between. The CDR3 has 14 residues. Here the CDR3 DNA reads TGTGCCAGCAGTTACGGCGGTTCTAACTATGGCTACACCTTC. It specifies CASSYGGSNYGYTF.

The chain is built from TRBV5-4 and TRBJ2-3; 9 nucleotides match TRBD1. Germline V gene sequence: CDR1 SGHNT, CDR2 YYREEE (reference sequence). V lost 0 bases and J lost 9; bases outside the gene matches: 8. The CDR3 sequence is 15 residues long. Here the CDR3 reads CASSLGGTGLSTQYF. DNA for the CDR3: TGTGCCAGCAGCTTGGGAGGGACAGGGTTGAGCACGCAGTATTTT.

This chain links TRBV5-1 with TRBJ2-3, with D perhaps matching TRBD2 (5 bases). Trimming took off 2 bases at V and 0 bases at J, with 10 bases between the two ends. The germline CDR1 and CDR2 sequences are SGHRS and YFSETQ. The CDR3 extends over 15 amino acids. The DNA for the CDR3 is TGCGCCAGCAGCTTTCGGGGAGCTAGCACAGATACGCAGTATTTT. Translation: CASSFRGASTDTQYF.

The chain links TRBV5-1 to TRBJ2-7; 13 bases are a match to TRBD2. The CDR3 has 17 residues. Germline CDR1 and CDR2: SGHRS and YFSETQ. V lost 0 bases to trimming and J lost 0 bases; unmatched junction nucleotides: 3. The CDR3 loop is CASSLAGLAGFSYEQYF. In nucleotides, the CDR3 is TGCGCCAGCAGCTTGGCGGGACTAGCGGGATTCTCCTACGAGCAGTACTTC.

The chain combines TRBV2 with TRBJ2-5; possibly TRBD2 for D (6 bases). CDR1 is SNHLY and CDR2 is FYNNEI in the germline V gene. The V gene lost 6 bases and the J gene lost 0 bases, with 14 bases spanning the gap. The CDR3 consists of 15 residues. The CDR3 here is CASRGVSGHQETQYF. The DNA of the CDR3 is TGTGCCAGCAGGGGGGTAAGCGGGCACCAAGAGACCCAGTACTTC.

The chain has TRBV5-1 and TRBJ1-1; 8 bases match TRBD1. Germline lookup yields CDR1 SGHRS and CDR2 YFSETQ. V shed 4 bases, J shed 0 bases, and the junction held 14 bases outside the gene matches. The CDR3 runs 18 residues. CDR3 nucleotide sequence: TGCGCCAGCAGCGAAACCGGGACAGGTTATAGCATGAACACTGAAGCTTTCTTT. It translates to CASSETGTGYSMNTEAFF.

This sequence joins TRBV4-3 and TRBJ2-5; D might be TRBD2 (5 bases). There are 11 residues in the CDR3. V lost 7 bases and J lost 5, with 8 bases in between. Looked up from germline, CDR1 is LGHNA and CDR2 is YSLEER. CDR3 amino acids: CASNPGETQYF. In DNA, the CDR3 is TGCGCCAGCAACCCGGGGGAGACCCAGTACTTC.

This chain links TRBV19 with TRBJ1-5, with 9 positions matching TRBD1. This CDR3 region has 19 residues. With 1 base clipped from V and 0 bases from J, the junction kept 10 bases outside the gene matches. Germline CDR1 LNHDA, CDR2 SQIVND (reference sequence). The CDR3 spells CASSIVGDRVTYSNQPQHF. The CDR3 DNA is TGTGCCAGTAGTATAGTTGGGGACAGGGTGACTTATAGCAATCAGCCCCAGCATTTT.

The chain has TRBV11-3 and TRBJ2-1, with TRBD2 matching over 9 bases. Losses at the gene ends were 5 bases for V and 4 bases for J; bases not matched to a gene: 6. The CDR3 loop spans 15 amino acids. Germline V gene sequence: CDR1 SGHNT, CDR2 YENEEA. The CDR3 region has the DNA TGTGCCAGCAGCCACCGACTAGCGGAGTACAATGAGCAGTTCTTC. Its translation is CASSHRLAEYNEQFF.

The rearrangement joins TRBV18 to TRBJ2-1; 14 bases fit TRBD2. Looked up from germline, CDR1 is KGHSH and CDR2 is LQKENI. The trim removed 2 bases at V and 7 bases at J, leaving 4 bases unmatched. The CDR3 consists of 16 residues. DNA of the CDR3: TGTGCCAGCTCACCAAGACTAGCGGGAGGGCCGAATGAGCAGTTCTTC. Its protein product is CASSPRLAGGPNEQFF.

CDR3 DNA sequence: TGTGCCAGCAGTTTTAGTTGGGGAGACACTTACGAGCAGTACTTC. This encodes CASSFSWGDTYEQYF. The gene calls are TRBV11-2 and TRBJ2-7; TRBD2 might be the D (5 bases). Trimming took off 6 bases at V and 4 bases at J, with 19 bases between the two ends. CDR1 and CDR2 from the germline V gene are SGHAT and FQNNGV. The CDR3 consists of 15 residues.